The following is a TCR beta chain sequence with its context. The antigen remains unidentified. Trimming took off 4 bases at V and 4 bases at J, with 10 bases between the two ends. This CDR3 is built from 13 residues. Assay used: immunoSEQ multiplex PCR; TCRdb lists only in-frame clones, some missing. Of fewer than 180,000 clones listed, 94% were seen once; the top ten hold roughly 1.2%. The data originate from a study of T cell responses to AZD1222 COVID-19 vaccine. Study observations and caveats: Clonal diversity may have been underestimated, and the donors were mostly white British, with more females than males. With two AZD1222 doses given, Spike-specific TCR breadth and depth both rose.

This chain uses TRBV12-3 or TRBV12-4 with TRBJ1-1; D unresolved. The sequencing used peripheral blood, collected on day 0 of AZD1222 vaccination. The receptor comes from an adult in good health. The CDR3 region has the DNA TGTGCCAGCAGTTCCCAGGTGGGCACTGAAGCTTTCTTT. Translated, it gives CASSSQVGTEAFF.